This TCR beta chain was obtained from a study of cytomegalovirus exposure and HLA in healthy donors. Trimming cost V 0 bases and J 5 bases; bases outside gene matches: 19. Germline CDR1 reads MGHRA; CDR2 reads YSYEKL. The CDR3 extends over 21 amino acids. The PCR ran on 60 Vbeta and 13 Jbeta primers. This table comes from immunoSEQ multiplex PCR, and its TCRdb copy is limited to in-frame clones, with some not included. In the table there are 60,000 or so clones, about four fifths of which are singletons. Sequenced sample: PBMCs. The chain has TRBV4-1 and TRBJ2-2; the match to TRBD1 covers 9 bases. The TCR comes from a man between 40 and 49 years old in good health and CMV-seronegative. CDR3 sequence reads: CASSQDLRLRDRVGKTGELFF. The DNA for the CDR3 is TGCGCCAGCAGCCAAGATCTACGATTGAGGGACAGGGTAGGAAAGACCGGGGAGCTGTTTTTT.